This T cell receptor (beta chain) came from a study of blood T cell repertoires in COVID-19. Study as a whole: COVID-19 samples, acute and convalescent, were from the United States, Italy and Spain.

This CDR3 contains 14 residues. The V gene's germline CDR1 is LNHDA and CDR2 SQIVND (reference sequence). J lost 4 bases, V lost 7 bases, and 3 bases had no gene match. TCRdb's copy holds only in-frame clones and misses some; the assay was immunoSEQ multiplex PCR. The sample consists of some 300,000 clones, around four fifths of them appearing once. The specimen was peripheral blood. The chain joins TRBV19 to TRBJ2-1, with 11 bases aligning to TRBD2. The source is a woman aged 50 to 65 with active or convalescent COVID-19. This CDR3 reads CASTTSGGYNEQFF. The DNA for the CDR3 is TGTGCCAGTACCACTAGCGGGGGTTACAATGAGCAGTTCTTC.